Here is one TCR beta chain with its context. Its specificity is not known. These data originate in a study of CD8+CD57+ T cells in acquired aplastic anemia. General study results and limits: Nearly 30 CD8+ CDR3 sequences were shared between patients and controls. Researchers reported that CD8+ Simpson's diversity was not significantly different in patients versus controls.

Profiling of TCR beta VDJ combinations and CDR3 sequences used genomic DNA as template. TCRdb ran MiXCR on the reads and lists one entry per CDR3 protein. The sample includes approximately 300,000 distinct CDR3 sequences, roughly 53% seen only once; the top ten take approximately 1.2%. Previously, flow cytometry had revealed CD8+CD57+ cell expansion in the patients chosen for sequencing. No therapy was given to patients before blood sampling. Looked up from germline, CDR1 is MGHDK and CDR2 is SYGVNS. This CDR3 is 13 amino acids long. V lost 2 bases, J lost 3 bases, and 7 bases lay in between. V gene TRBV25-1 combines with J gene TRBJ1-2; unclear D gene. This receptor was obtained from a human donor with aplastic anemia. Sequencing was carried out using sorted CD4+, CD8+, or CD8+CD57+ T cells (not recorded which) from PBMCs. This CDR3 is CASSEAQDYGYTF. The CDR3 region has the DNA TGTGCCAGCAGTGAAGCCCAAGACTATGGCTACACCTTC.